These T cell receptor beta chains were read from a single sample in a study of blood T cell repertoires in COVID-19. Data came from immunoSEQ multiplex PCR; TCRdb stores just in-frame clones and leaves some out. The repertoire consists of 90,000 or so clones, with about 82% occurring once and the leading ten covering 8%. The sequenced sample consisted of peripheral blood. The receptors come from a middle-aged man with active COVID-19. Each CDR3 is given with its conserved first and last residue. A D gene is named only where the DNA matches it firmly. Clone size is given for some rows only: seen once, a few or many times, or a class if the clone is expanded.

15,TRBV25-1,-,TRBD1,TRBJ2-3,TGTGCCAGCAGTGAAGGACAGGGTCTGGTAGATACGCAGTATTTT,CASSEGQGLVDTQYF
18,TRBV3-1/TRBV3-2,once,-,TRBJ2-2,TGTGCCAGCAGCCCCCGGGGGATGAGTTGGACGAACACCGGGGAGCTGTTTTTT,CASSPRGMSWTNTGELFF
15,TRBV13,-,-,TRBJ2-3,TGTGCCAGCAGCTTTAACCCCACTCAACCAGATACGCAGTATTTT,CASSFNPTQPDTQYF
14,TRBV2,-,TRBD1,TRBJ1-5,TGTGCCAGCAGTGTAAGGGGGCAAGATCAGCCCCAGCATTTT,CASSVRGQDQPQHF
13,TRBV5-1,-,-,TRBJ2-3,TGCGCCAGCAAGACAGTTAGCACAGATACGCAGTATTTT,CASKTVSTDTQYF
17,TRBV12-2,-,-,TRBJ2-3,TGTGCAAGTCGCTTAGGGCAAATAGCGGGGGTGGGAGATACGCAGTATTTT,CASRLGQIAGVGDTQYF
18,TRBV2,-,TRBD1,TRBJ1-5,TGTGCCAGCAGTCCGGACAGGGGCCGCCGATATAGCAATCAGCCCCAGCATTTT,CASSPDRGRRYSNQPQHF
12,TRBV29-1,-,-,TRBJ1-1,TGCAGCGTTGACCGGAGGAACACTGAAGCTTTCTTT,CSVDRRNTEAFF
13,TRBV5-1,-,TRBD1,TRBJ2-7,TGCGCCAGCAGCCGACAGGGGGCGGGGGAGCAGTACTTC,CASSRQGAGEQYF
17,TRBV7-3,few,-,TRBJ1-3,TGTGCCAGCAGCTCTTCCTTTAGGAGTAGCTCTGGAAACACCATATATTTT,CASSSSFRSSSGNTIYF
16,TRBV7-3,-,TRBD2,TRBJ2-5,TGTGCCAGCAGCTTAGGGGCTAGCGGGGGCCAAGAGACCCAGTACTTC,CASSLGASGGQETQYF
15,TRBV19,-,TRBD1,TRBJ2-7,TGTGCCAGTAGTTTCGGGACAGGGCTGTTGTACGAGCAGTACTTC,CASSFGTGLLYEQYF
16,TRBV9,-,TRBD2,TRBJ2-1,TGTGCCAGCAGCGTAGGGGGGCTAGCGGGTAACAATGAGCAGTTCTTC,CASSVGGLAGNNEQFF